This T cell receptor (beta chain) derives from a study of T-cell reconstitution after alpha-beta-depleted transplantation in children. As to this clonotype: What it binds is not known. A much larger clone differs by one base, so this may be a read error.

Library preparation (for TCRbeta) was performed with unique molecular identifiers. Each CDR3 protein gets one entry after TCRdb re-called the PCR reads with MiXCR. Of some 87,000 distinct CDR3 sequences in the sample, about a sixth were seen once. The study, taken as a whole, reports: Several hundred expanded graft clones reportedly were the source of alpha-beta T cells about two months after transplant. High day-60 TCRbeta diversity in some patients came from surviving recipient T cells and thymic progenitors. Hyperexpanded clones declined; after one year, newly produced T cells mostly supplied diversity.

This sequence was found in a male patient aged 2-9 years who had a stem cell transplant for acute lymphoblastic leukemia, so the T cells may come from the graft donor. Specimen: PBMCs, mostly from graft donor cells, collected 180 days after TCRalphabeta/CD19-depleted stem cell transplant.

CDR3: CASSHGLSNTEAFF. In DNA, the CDR3 is TGTGCCAGCAGCCATGGACTTTCGAACACTGAAGCTTTCTTT. The gene calls are TRBV5-6 and TRBJ1-1; D unresolved. The CDR3 is made up of 14 amino acids. Germline CDR1 and CDR2: SGHDT and YYEEEE. V lost 4 bases, J lost 1 base, and 11 bases lay in between.